Listed here are 27 T cell receptor beta chains from one sample, sequenced in a study of blood T cell repertoires in COVID-19. The repertoire was sequenced with immunoSEQ multiplex PCR; TCRdb's copy has only in-frame clones and lacks some. The sample includes 90,000 to 130,000 clones, about 89% of them seen just once. The sample consisted of peripheral blood. The receptors were gathered from a man aged 40-50 years with acute or convalescent COVID-19.

V usage is TRBV1 and J usage is TRBJ1-6; the table gives TRBD1 as D, unverified against the DNA. TRBV1 is an annotated pseudogene. The CDR3 totals 15 residues. In nucleotides, the CDR3 is TGCACCAGCAGCCAAGTGTCAGGGGGTAATTCACCCCTCCACTTT. Protein product: CTSSQVSGGNSPLHF.

The chain combines TRBV4-1 with TRBJ1-3; D is possibly TRBD1 (5 bases). V was trimmed by 0 bases and J by 8 bases, leaving 14 bases between them. The CDR3 totals 15 residues. CDR1 and CDR2 (germline): MGHRA, YSYEKL. Here the CDR3 reads CASSQEEQDFYTIYF. The DNA for the CDR3 is TGCGCCAGCAGCCAAGAGGAACAGGATTTTTACACCATATATTTT.

This rearrangement joins TRBV6-1 to TRBJ2-7, with unresolved D. The V end was cut by 5 bases, the J end by 0 bases, with 5 bases between. Per germline, CDR1 MNHNS and CDR2 SASEGT. The CDR3 sequence is 12 residues long. DNA for the CDR3: TGTGCCAGCAGTTTGGCCTCCTACGAGCAGTACTTC. Translation gives CASSLASYEQYF.

The rearrangement uses TRBV14 and TRBJ2-5, with 7 bases identical to TRBD2. The CDR3 spans 14 residues. Trimming at V came to 6 bases and at J to 3 bases, leaving 7 bases not matched to a gene. Germline loops: CDR1 SGHDN, CDR2 FVKESK. The CDR3 DNA reads TGTGCCAGCAGTCCCATCGGGACTAAAGAGACCCAGTACTTC. It yields the protein CASSPIGTKETQYF.

CDR3 residues: CASRADGNQPQHF. The CDR3 coding sequence is TGTGCCAGCAGAGCGGACGGCAATCAGCCCCAGCATTTT. The J gene is TRBJ1-5, the V gene TRBV2; D is unclear. The CDR3 sequence is 13 residues long. Germline assignment: CDR1 SNHLY and CDR2 FYNNEI. V shed 6 bases and J shed 2 bases, with 8 bases lying between them.

A single count supports this clone. The V and J genes are TRBV5-1 and TRBJ1-3; D is ambiguous. Trimming stripped 2 bases from V and 2 bases from J, with 8 bases between. The germline gives CDR1 SGHRS, CDR2 YFSETQ. The CDR3 sequence is 14 residues long. CDR3 in DNA: TGCGCCAGCAGCTTAAGTCAGACTGGAAACACCATATATTTT. It yields the protein CASSLSQTGNTIYF.

This chain links TRBV6-2 or TRBV6-3 with TRBJ2-3; D may be TRBD2 (5 bases). Germline values: CDR1 MNHEY, CDR2 SVGEGT. With 2 bases removed from V and 4 bases from J, the gap between germline ends came to 13 bases. This CDR3 contains 15 residues. The CDR3 protein is CASSYEGFGADTQYF. CDR3 nucleotide sequence: TGTGCCAGCAGTTACGAGGGATTTGGGGCAGATACGCAGTATTTT.

The chain has TRBV4-1 and TRBJ1-4; a weak D match, TRBD1 (6 bases). This CDR3 is built from 16 residues. V gave up 1 base and J gave up 2 bases, with 11 bases separating them. Germline CDR1 reads MGHRA; CDR2 reads YSYEKL. The CDR3 here is CASSQGGGATNEKLFF. CDR3 DNA sequence: TGCGCCAGCAGCCAAGGCGGGGGGGCGACTAATGAAAAACTGTTTTTT.

The V and J genes are TRBV5-8 and TRBJ1-2, with 9 positions matching TRBD1. J lost 2 bases, V lost 5 bases, and 4 bases had no gene match. Germline V gene data show CDR1 as SGHTS and CDR2 as YDEGEE. The CDR3 totals 14 residues. Written as DNA, the CDR3 is TGTGCCAGCAGGCCGGACAGGGGCAACTATGGCTACACCTTC. Amino acids: CASRPDRGNYGYTF.

The V gene is TRBV30, the J gene TRBJ1-1; D may be TRBD1 (6 bases). V was cut by 2 bases and J by 6 bases, with 16 bases left in between. The germline gives CDR1 GTSNPN, CDR2 SVGIG (reference sequence). There are 14 residues in the CDR3. CDR3 protein: CAWSFNRESAEAFF. CDR3 sequence (DNA): TGTGCCTGGAGTTTTAACAGGGAGTCGGCTGAAGCTTTCTTT.

The gene calls are TRBV29-1 and TRBJ1-2; 12 nucleotides agree with TRBD1. Germline V CDR1 and CDR2: SQVTM, ANQGSEA. There are 16 residues in the CDR3. V was pared by 5 bases and J by 3 bases, with 10 bases of the junction left unmatched. The CDR3 sequence: CSVQIGTGGADYGYTF. The CDR3 DNA reads TGCAGCGTTCAGATTGGGACAGGGGGCGCCGACTATGGCTACACCTTC.

This chain connects TRBV11-2 to TRBJ2-1; 8 nucleotides align to TRBD1. Trimming cost V 2 bases and J 7 bases; bases outside gene matches: 13. This CDR3 has 17 amino acids. Looked up from germline, CDR1 is SGHAT and CDR2 is FQNNGV. In DNA, the CDR3 is TGTGCCAGCAGCTTAACCCAGGGGGCAACAACTAGGAATGAGCAGTTCTTC. Its translation: CASSLTQGATTRNEQFF.

The J gene is TRBJ2-3, the V gene TRBV11-2; 16 positions agree with TRBD2. This CDR3 comprises 17 residues. Trimming removed 5 bases from V and 2 bases from J; junction bases left unmatched: 4. The V gene's germline CDR1 is SGHAT and CDR2 FQNNGV. The DNA of the CDR3 is TGTGCCAGCAGCCCAGGGACTAGCGGGGGGGCCACAGATACGCAGTATTTT. Amino acids: CASSPGTSGGATDTQYF.

V and J are TRBV2 and TRBJ2-7, with D perhaps matching TRBD1 (6 bases). The V gene's germline CDR1 is SNHLY and CDR2 FYNNEI. This CDR3 has 15 residues. Trimming shortened V by 6 bases and J by 5 bases, and 20 bases separated the two germline ends. Here the CDR3 reads CASSPAAGATNEQYF. As DNA, the CDR3 is TGTGCCAGCAGCCCGGCAGCAGGGGCTACCAACGAGCAGTACTTC.

The V call is TRBV27, the J call TRBJ2-1; TRBD1 matches 8 bases. The germline V gene encodes CDR1 MNHEY and CDR2 SMNVEV (reference sequence). The CDR3 contains 15 residues. The V gene end was trimmed by 5 bases and the J gene end by 9 bases; junction bases not matched to a gene: 12. The CDR3 reads CASSPRTGLGVEQFF. The DNA for the CDR3 is TGTGCCAGCAGTCCTAGGACAGGGCTAGGTGTTGAGCAGTTCTTC.

This chain uses TRBV5-1 with TRBJ2-7, with TRBD1 matching over 9 bases. J gave up 3 bases and V 5 bases, and 9 bases lay outside the gene matches. This CDR3 spans 15 amino acids. Germline V lookup: CDR1 SGHRS, CDR2 YFSETQ. The CDR3 sequence is CASRDETGGHYEQYF. Written as DNA, the CDR3 is TGCGCCAGCAGGGATGAAACAGGGGGCCACTACGAGCAGTACTTC.

This clone was found once. The J gene is TRBJ1-1, the V gene TRBV5-1; D is unclear. Germline loops: CDR1 SGHRS, CDR2 YFSETQ. Trimming pared 0 bases from V and 1 base from J, leaving 7 bases between. This CDR3 comprises 14 residues. The CDR3 region has the DNA TGCGCCAGCAGCTTGGACATTTCGAACACTGAAGCTTTCTTT. It is translated as CASSLDISNTEAFF. Full variable domain (remainder filled in from reference TRBV5-1 and TRBJ1-1): KAGVTQTPRYLIKTRGQQVTLSCSPISGHRSVSWYQQTPGQGLQFLFEYFSETQRNKGNFPGRFSGRQFSNSRSEMNVSTLELGDSALYLCASSLDISNTEAFFGQGTRLTVV.

The chain couples TRBV5-4 to TRBJ1-2; 8 nucleotides align to TRBD1. The germline gives CDR1 SGHNT, CDR2 YYREEE (reference sequence). V trimming: 5 bases; J trimming: 3 bases; junction bases outside the gene matches: 3. The CDR3 has 13 residues. CDR3 nucleotides: TGTGCCAGCAGGGGGGACAGGTACTATGGCTACACCTTC. It encodes CASRGDRYYGYTF.

The sample holds one count of this clone. The chain recombines TRBV19 with TRBJ2-1; TRBD1 might be the D (5 bases). From germline, CDR1 is LNHDA and CDR2 SQIVND (reference sequence). Trimming took off 3 bases at V and 10 bases at J, with 13 bases between the two ends. The CDR3 length is 13 residues. As DNA, the CDR3 is TGTGCCAGTAGTATTGAACCGGACACGGAGCAGTTCTTC. This sequence encodes CASSIEPDTEQFF.

V and J are TRBV2 and TRBJ1-5; D is ambiguous. Germline V CDR1 and CDR2: SNHLY, FYNNEI. CDR3 size: 14 residues. Trimming took off 4 bases at V and 1 base at J, with 8 bases between the two ends. In nucleotides, the CDR3 is TGTGCCAGCAGTGGAGGGTTGAGCAATCAGCCCCAGCATTTT. Its protein product is CASSGGLSNQPQHF.

The J gene is TRBJ1-1, the V gene TRBV11-2, with TRBD1 matching over 7 bases. Germline assignment: CDR1 SGHAT and CDR2 FQNNGV. This CDR3 is 16 amino acids long. With 1 base clipped from V and 1 base from J, the junction kept 6 bases outside the gene matches. For the CDR3, the DNA is TGTGCCAGCAGCTTAGTTGGGGGACAGAGGAACACTGAAGCTTTCTTT. This codes for CASSLVGGQRNTEAFF. Complete variable domain (other parts from reference TRBV11-2 and TRBJ1-1): EAGVAQSPRYKIIEKRQSVAFWCNPISGHATLYWYQQILGQGPKLLIQFQNNGVVDDSQLPKDRFSAERLKGVDSTLKIQPAKLEDSAVYLCASSLVGGQRNTEAFFGQGTRLTVV.

This clone has just one count. The CDR3 nucleotides read TGTGCCAGCAGCTTATGGCGGGGGGCATGGGAGACCCAGTACTTC. The encoded protein is CASSLWRGAWETQYF. V gene TRBV11-1 combines with J gene TRBJ2-5; 8 nucleotides align to TRBD2. The V gene end was trimmed by 2 bases and the J gene end by 5 bases; junction bases not matched to a gene: 7. From germline, CDR1 is SGHAT and CDR2 FQDESV (reference sequence). The CDR3 is 15 amino acids.

The chain couples TRBV14 to TRBJ1-2, with D hard to call. Trimming stripped 1 base from V and 8 bases from J, with 8 bases between. Germline V gene data show CDR1 as SGHDN and CDR2 as FVKESK. The CDR3 has 12 residues. This CDR3 is CASSQVSSGYTF. Written as DNA, the CDR3 is TGTGCCAGCAGCCAAGTCTCTAGCGGCTACACCTTC.

CDR3 amino acids: CASSLSLDILKGNYGYTF. In nucleotides, the CDR3 is TGTGCCAGCAGTTTATCGCTTGACATCCTTAAGGGGAACTATGGCTACACCTTC. V gene TRBV27 combines with J gene TRBJ1-2, with D possibly matching TRBD1 (5 bases). The CDR3 totals 18 residues. CDR1 MNHEY and CDR2 SMNVEV come from the germline V gene (reference sequence). V was cut by 0 bases and J by 2 bases, with 19 bases left in between.

This rearrangement joins TRBV7-9 to TRBJ1-1; D is unclear. CDR3 length: 15 residues. Germline lookup yields CDR1 SEHNR and CDR2 FQNEAQ (reference sequence). V lost 5 bases to trimming and J lost 1 base, with 14 bases between them. CDR3 in amino acids: CASSPTGLQNTEAFF. As DNA, the CDR3 is TGTGCCAGCAGCCCCACCGGACTGCAGAACACTGAAGCTTTCTTT. Filled out from reference TRBV7-9 and TRBJ1-1, the complete variable domain reads DTGVSQNPRHKITKRGQNVTFRCDPISEHNRLYWYRQTLGQGPEFLTYFQNEAQLEKSRLLSDRFSAERPKGSFSTLEIQRTEQGDSAMYLCASSPTGLQNTEAFFGQGTRLTVV.

The chain has TRBV2 and TRBJ1-1, with D tentatively TRBD1 (5 bases). Per the germline V gene, CDR1 is SNHLY and CDR2 is FYNNEI. The CDR3 contains 13 residues. Trimming stripped 6 bases from V and 6 bases from J, with 14 bases between. CDR3 sequence reads: CASRAGERSEAFF. In nucleotides, the CDR3 is TGTGCCAGCAGGGCGGGGGAGAGGTCTGAAGCTTTCTTT. Variable domain in full (rest from reference TRBV2 and TRBJ1-1): EPEVTQTPSHQVTQMGQEVILRCVPISNHLYFYWYRQILGQKVEFLVSFYNNEISEKSEIFDDQFSVERPDGSNFTLKIRSTKLEDSAMYFCASRAGERSEAFFGQGTRLTVV.

This rearrangement joins TRBV5-1 to TRBJ1-1; tentative D call: TRBD1 (5 bases). CDR1 SGHRS and CDR2 YFSETQ come from the germline V gene. The CDR3 has 16 residues. Trimming stripped 3 bases from V and 3 bases from J, with 18 bases between. This CDR3 is CASSSTPSGRYTEAFF. CDR3 bases: TGCGCCAGCAGCTCTACACCCTCAGGGAGGTACACTGAAGCTTTCTTT.